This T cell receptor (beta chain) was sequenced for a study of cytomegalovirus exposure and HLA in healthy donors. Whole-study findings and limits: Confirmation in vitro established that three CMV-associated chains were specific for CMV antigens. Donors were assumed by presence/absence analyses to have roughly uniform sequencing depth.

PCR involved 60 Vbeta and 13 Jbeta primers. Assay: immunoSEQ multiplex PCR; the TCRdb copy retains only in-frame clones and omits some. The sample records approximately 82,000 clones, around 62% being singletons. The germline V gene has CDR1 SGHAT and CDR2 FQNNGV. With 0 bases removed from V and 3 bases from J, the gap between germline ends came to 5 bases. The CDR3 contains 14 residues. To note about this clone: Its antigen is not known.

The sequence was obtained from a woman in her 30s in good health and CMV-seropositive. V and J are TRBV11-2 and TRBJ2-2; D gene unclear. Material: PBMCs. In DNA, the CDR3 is TGTGCCAGCAGCTTAGACATTTACACCGGGGAGCTGTTTTTT. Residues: CASSLDIYTGELFF.